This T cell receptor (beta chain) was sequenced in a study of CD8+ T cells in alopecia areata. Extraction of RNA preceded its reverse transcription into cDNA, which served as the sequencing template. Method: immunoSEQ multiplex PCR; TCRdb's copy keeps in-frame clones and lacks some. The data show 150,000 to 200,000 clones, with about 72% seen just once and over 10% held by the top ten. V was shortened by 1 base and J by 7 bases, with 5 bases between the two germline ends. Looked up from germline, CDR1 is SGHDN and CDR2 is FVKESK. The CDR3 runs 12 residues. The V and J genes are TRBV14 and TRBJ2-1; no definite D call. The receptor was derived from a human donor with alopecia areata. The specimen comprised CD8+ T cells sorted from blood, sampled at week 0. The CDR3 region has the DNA TGTGCCAGCAGCCAAGCTGTTAATGAGCAGTTCTTC. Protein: CASSQAVNEQFF.